This T cell receptor (beta chain) originates from a study of blood T cell repertoires in COVID-19. On the study more broadly: Researchers got acute and convalescent COVID-19 samples from the United States, Italy and Spain. Sources were T cells, B-cell-depleted T cells, or PBMCs; the material itself was cDNA or gDNA.

This clone has only one observation. V was shortened by 4 bases and J by 4 bases, with 7 bases between the two germline ends. The CDR3 is 12 residues long. The V gene's germline CDR1 is LNHDA and CDR2 SQIVND (reference sequence). Per the authors' pipeline: Estimated nucleated cell counts came from reference gene primer amplification. Repertoires were generated with immunoSEQ multiplex PCR, while TCRdb's copy carries only in-frame clones and drops some. Clone size and the V and J calls come from that table; the DNA yielded D and trimming. The table shows 250,000 to 300,000 clones, with approximately 86% occurring only once.

This TCR was recovered from a woman under 30 with acute or convalescent COVID-19. The chain carries TRBV19 and TRBJ1-2; tentative D call: TRBD1 (5 bases). Sequencing was done on a sample of peripheral blood. CDR3 in DNA: TGTGCCAGTAGTAACCAGGGCTATGGCTACACCTTC. This translates into CASSNQGYGYTF.